The 27 T cell receptor beta chains given below trace back to one sample, sequenced in a study of blood T cells in healthy people across ages. A second PCR, run for roughly 7 to 12 cycles, used a sample-barcoded 5' primer plus a J-beta primer mix. TCRdb fed the 5' RACE reads into MiXCR, producing one record per CDR3 protein. The sample contains more than 600,000 distinct CDR3 sequences, 20% to 30% of which appear only once. The sample was also linked to a second study, of T cells of mothers and their children.

Material: blood. These receptor sequences come from a boy younger than 18 in good health.

This clonotype was picked up a small number of times. The rearrangement joins TRBV29-1 to TRBJ2-5; 8 nucleotides align to TRBD2. Matching the DNA end better, TRBJ2-7 makes the J call doubtful. The CDR3 is 15 amino acids. Germline CDR1 and CDR2: SQVTM and ANQGSEA. Written as DNA, the CDR3 is TGCAGCGTTCCAATAACCAGCGGGAGTGGGTACGAGCAGTACTTC. Its protein is CSVPITSGSGYEQYF.

The chain uses TRBV11-3 and TRBJ2-5, with D maybe TRBD2 (5 bases). Germline loops: CDR1 SGHNT, CDR2 YENEEA. The CDR3 totals 15 residues. Trimming left V 6 bases short and J 5 bases short, with 19 bases between. CDR3 protein: CASRPGWLTRETQYF. For the CDR3, the DNA is TGTGCCAGCAGACCGGGGTGGCTCACTCGGGAGACCCAGTACTTC. Using reference TRBV11-3 and TRBJ2-5 for the parts outside the CDR3, the full variable domain is EAGVVQSPRYKIIEKKQPVAFWCNPISGHNTLYWYLQNLGQGPELLIRYENEEAVDDSQLPKDRFSAERLKGVDSTLKIQPAELGDSAVYLCASRPGWLTRETQYFGPGTRLLVL.

This clonotype turned up a few times. The chain joins TRBV21-1 to TRBJ1-6. TRBV21-1 is tagged as a pseudogene. This CDR3 spans 16 amino acids. The CDR3: CASSKGVASYNSPLHF. The CDR3 DNA is TGTGCCAGCAGCAAAGGAGTGGCTTCCTATAATTCACCCCTCCACTTT.

This clonotype was observed a few times. The rearrangement links TRBV29-1 to TRBJ2-5; D is ambiguous. In germline, CDR1 is SQVTM, CDR2 ANQGSEA. The CDR3 is 14 amino acids. The ends were cut back, 0 bases at V and 5 bases at J, with 13 bases in the middle. CDR3: CSVEDPSSYETQYF. The DNA for the CDR3 is TGCAGCGTTGAAGATCCCTCTAGTTATGAGACCCAGTACTTC.

The table lists this clonotype with a few counts. The rearrangement joins TRBV7-9 to TRBJ2-1, with D tentatively TRBD2 (5 bases). The CDR3 has 14 amino acids. Germline V CDR1 and CDR2: SEHNR, FQNEAQ (reference sequence). The ends were cut back, 4 bases at V and 6 bases at J, with 13 bases in the middle. The CDR3 DNA reads TGTGCCAGCAGCTGGTTAAGCGAGGGCAATGAGCAGTTCTTC. Protein product: CASSWLSEGNEQFF. Drawing the rest from reference TRBV7-9 and TRBJ2-1, the complete variable domain is DTGVSQNPRHKITKRGQNVTFRCDPISEHNRLYWYRQTLGQGPEFLTYFQNEAQLEKSRLLSDRFSAERPKGSFSTLEIQRTEQGDSAMYLCASSWLSEGNEQFFGPGTRLTVL.

This chain connects TRBV23-1 to TRBJ2-2; D gene ambiguous. TRBV23-1 is classed as an ORF, of uncertain function. CDR3 size: 11 residues. Trimming took off 3 bases at V and 8 bases at J, with 4 bases between the two ends. This CDR3 is CASSQLGELFF. The CDR3 DNA follows: TGCGCCAGCAGTCAGTTGGGGGAGCTGTTTTTT.

The rearrangement uses TRBV4-2 and TRBJ2-5, with 8 bases lining up with TRBD2. This CDR3 comprises 14 residues. From germline, CDR1 is LGHNA and CDR2 YNFKEQ. V lost 5 bases, J lost 5 bases, and 7 bases stayed unmatched. The chain's CDR3 is CASSFGAGAETQYF. DNA of the CDR3: TGTGCCAGCAGCTTTGGAGCGGGAGCGGAGACCCAGTACTTC.

V and J are TRBV12-5 and TRBJ1-2, with 9 bases aligning to TRBD1. Germline CDR1 reads LGHNT; CDR2 reads FRNRAP. With V trimmed by 5 bases and J by 3 bases, 10 bases remained unmatched. This CDR3 contains 16 residues. The CDR3 nucleotides are TGTGCTAGTGGTGCTGAACGGGACAGGGCGCACTATGGCTACACCTTC. It yields the protein CASGAERDRAHYGYTF.

The sample holds a few counts of this clonotype. J is TRBJ2-7 and V is TRBV27; weak D call: TRBD2 (7 bases). The V and J ends lost 2 bases and 2 bases respectively, with 10 bases between them. The germline gives CDR1 MNHEY, CDR2 SMNVEV (reference sequence). The CDR3 contains 14 residues. The CDR3 nucleotides are TGTGCCAGCAGTTTAACAGGGAGGGCCTACGAGCAGTACTTC. Protein sequence: CASSLTGRAYEQYF.

On this clonotype itself: This may be a read error: a much more frequent sequence differs by one nucleotide. The V gene is TRBV10-3, the J gene TRBJ2-5; D not certain. The last part of the DNA fits TRBJ2-1 better; the J call may be wrong. Germline V gene lookup returns CDR1 ENHRY and CDR2 SYGVKD. The CDR3 has 14 amino acids. The CDR3 DNA sequence: TGTGCCATCACCCGAGAAGGCCCCTACAATGAGCAGTTCTTC. The encoded protein is CAITREGPYNEQFF.

The V and J genes are TRBV4-3 and TRBJ2-1; TRBD1 agrees at 7 bases. This CDR3 has 14 amino acids. V was pared by 1 base and J by 8 bases, with 5 bases of the junction left unmatched. Germline V gene data show CDR1 as LGHNA and CDR2 as YSLEER. The CDR3, as DNA: TGCGCCAGCAGCCAAGGGACAGGAGTTTATGAGCAGTTCTTC. Translation gives CASSQGTGVYEQFF.

This clonotype was counted only a few times. V is TRBV4-2 and J is TRBJ2-3; D remains ambiguous. The CDR3 has 15 residues. V was trimmed by 3 bases and J by 0 bases, leaving 10 bases between them. In germline, CDR1 is LGHNA, CDR2 YNFKEQ. This chain's CDR3 is CASSHPLGSTDTQYF. The CDR3 DNA follows: TGTGCCAGCAGCCACCCGCTCGGGAGCACAGATACGCAGTATTTT.

This clonotype was counted a few times. The chain links TRBV11-2 to TRBJ2-7, with D hard to call. The CDR3 is made up of 13 amino acids. V dropped 2 bases and J dropped 3 bases, with 8 bases sitting between them. Germline V lookup: CDR1 SGHAT, CDR2 FQNNGV. The CDR3 nucleotides are TGTGCCAGCAGCTTATCAACAGTCTACGAGCAGTACTTC. This codes for CASSLSTVYEQYF.

The V call is TRBV15, the J call TRBJ2-5, with D perhaps matching TRBD2 (5 bases). The J call may be incorrect, as the DNA end agrees better with TRBJ2-1. Per the germline V gene, CDR1 is LNHNV and CDR2 is YYDKDF (reference sequence). This CDR3 region has 13 residues. The CDR3 here is CATSRSDSNEQFF. DNA of the CDR3: TGTGCCACCAGCAGATCGGACTCCAATGAGCAGTTCTTC.

The gene calls are TRBV29-1 and TRBJ2-1, with 10 bases lining up with TRBD2. CDR3 length equals 13 residues. The trim removed 5 bases at V and 6 bases at J, leaving 4 bases unmatched. Germline CDR1 is SQVTM and CDR2 is ANQGSEA. The CDR3 protein is CSVLAGVGNEQFF. CDR3 coding DNA: TGCAGCGTTCTAGCGGGAGTAGGCAATGAGCAGTTCTTC.

The chain is built from TRBV29-1 and TRBJ1-2; weak D call: TRBD1 (6 bases). Germline CDR1 is SQVTM and CDR2 is ANQGSEA. CDR3 length equals 14 residues. V was pared by 2 bases and J by 4 bases, with 14 bases between. The CDR3 DNA is TGCAGCGTTGAAAAGGGGGTTGCGACCTATGGCTACACCTTC. It translates to CSVEKGVATYGYTF.

This clonotype was counted a few times. The rearrangement joins TRBV7-9 to TRBJ1-1; tentatively, D is TRBD1 (6 bases). Trimming removed 5 bases from V and 5 bases from J, with 12 bases in between. This CDR3 contains 13 residues. Looked up from germline, CDR1 is SEHNR and CDR2 is FQNEAQ (reference sequence). CDR3 sequence reads: CASSPQGETEAFF. CDR3 bases: TGTGCCAGCAGCCCACAGGGAGAAACTGAAGCTTTCTTT.

This clonotype has more than one count but fewer than ten. This sequence joins TRBV27 and TRBJ2-5; possibly TRBD2 for D (6 bases). Germline V gives CDR1 MNHEY, CDR2 SMNVEV (reference sequence). CDR3 length: 14 amino acids. With 6 bases removed from V and 5 bases from J, the gap between germline ends came to 16 bases. In nucleotides, the CDR3 is TGTGCCAGCAGAGAGGGGATGCGGGACGAGACCCAGTACTTC. Translating it yields CASREGMRDETQYF.

This chain uses TRBV27 with TRBJ2-3, with D possibly being TRBD2 (5 bases). CDR1 MNHEY and CDR2 SMNVEV come from the germline V gene (reference sequence). CDR3 size: 17 residues. The germline V and J ends were trimmed by 7 bases and 0 bases, with 20 bases remaining between them. The DNA of the CDR3 is TGTGCCAGCACCTCTCCCTCTCGGTCGGGGAGCACAGATACGCAGTATTTT. Translated: CASTSPSRSGSTDTQYF.

J is TRBJ2-2 and V is TRBV6-2 or TRBV6-3, with unresolved D. V shed 1 base and J shed 0 bases, with 6 bases lying between them. Germline assignment: CDR1 MNHEY and CDR2 SVGEGT. The CDR3 spans 15 residues. The CDR3 region is CASSYWLANTGELFF. CDR3 nucleotide sequence: TGTGCCAGCAGTTACTGGTTAGCGAACACCGGGGAGCTGTTTTTT.

This clonotype was seen more than once but under ten times. The chain combines TRBV5-1 with TRBJ1-1; a possible D gene is TRBD1 (5 bases). Germline V CDR1 and CDR2: SGHRS, YFSETQ. CDR3 size: 13 residues. Trimming took off 0 bases at V and 11 bases at J, with 14 bases between the two ends. The CDR3 DNA is TGCGCCAGCAGCTTGGAGTCAGGGTTGGGGGCTTTCTTT. Protein sequence: CASSLESGLGAFF.

The J gene is TRBJ2-1, the V gene TRBV20-1; 7 nucleotides agree with TRBD2. The CDR3 spans 14 residues. Germline V gene data show CDR1 as DFQATT and CDR2 as SNEGSKA (reference sequence). V was pared by 5 bases and J by 5 bases, with 9 bases of the junction left unmatched. The CDR3 DNA follows: TGCAGTGCTGACCTAGCGGAAAAGGACAATGAGCAGTTCTTC. Protein sequence: CSADLAEKDNEQFF.

The rearrangement joins TRBV5-6 to TRBJ2-7; D tentatively reads TRBD1 or TRBD2 (5 bases each). Trimming cost V 4 bases and J 3 bases, with 14 bases left between them. This CDR3 has 14 residues. Germline V gene data show CDR1 as SGHDT and CDR2 as YYEEEE. The CDR3 region is CASSAPREIYEQYF. The CDR3, as DNA: TGTGCCAGCAGCGCACCCAGGGAGATCTACGAGCAGTACTTC.

V gene TRBV10-3 combines with J gene TRBJ2-1, with D perhaps TRBD2 (5 bases). Germline V CDR1 and CDR2: ENHRY, SYGVKD. This CDR3 has 16 amino acids. Trimming shortened V by 0 bases and J by 0 bases, and 9 bases separated the two germline ends. The CDR3 DNA follows: TGTGCCATCAGTGAGTCATCGGGGAGCTCCTACAATGAGCAGTTCTTC. This translates into CAISESSGSSYNEQFF.

This clonotype showed up just a few times. This chain uses TRBV6-6 with TRBJ2-1, with 13 bases fitting TRBD2. The V and J ends lost 6 bases and 6 bases, in that order; junction bases with no gene match: 5. The CDR3 loop spans 15 amino acids. The V gene's germline CDR1 is MNHNY and CDR2 SVGAGI (reference sequence). CDR3 nucleotide sequence: TGTGCCAGCAGCAAACTAGCGGGGGGGCCCAATGAGCAGTTCTTC. This translates into CASSKLAGGPNEQFF.

This clonotype has only a few counts. This chain uses TRBV9 with TRBJ2-5; 12 bases align to TRBD2. V was clipped by 0 bases and J by 11 bases; unmatched bases: 11. Germline CDR1 is SGDLS and CDR2 is YYNGEE. The CDR3 has 16 residues. The CDR3 loop reads CASSVGLAGGPGEQYF. Written as DNA, the CDR3 is TGTGCCAGCAGCGTAGGGCTAGCGGGAGGGCCTGGTGAGCAGTACTTC. The variable domain in full, with the rest retrieved from reference TRBV9 and TRBJ2-5, is DSGVTQTPKHLITATGQRVTLRCSPRSGDLSVYWYQQSLDQGLQFLIQYYNGEERAKGNILERFSAQQFPDLHSELNLSSLELGDSALYFCASSVGLAGGPGEQYFGPGTRLLVL.

This chain uses TRBV7-2 with TRBJ2-7; no clear D. V was cut by 5 bases and J by 0 bases, with 11 bases left in between. The germline CDR1 and CDR2 sequences are SGHTA and FQGNSA. There are 14 residues in the CDR3. The CDR3 DNA reads as TGTGCCAGCAGCCCTGCGTTCCGCTCCTACGAGCAGTACTTC. Translated: CASSPAFRSYEQYF.